This TCR beta chain was captured by sequencing in a study of T cell repertoires in ileal Crohn's disease. Study summary: Patients had a median approximately 7.2-year disease duration, and approximately 35% were active smokers. Every patient was operated on for stricturing (roughly 61%) or penetrating (approximately 40%) complications. General study results and limits: Every patient over 26.8% clonality showed endoscopic recurrence.

The repertoire was sequenced with immunoSEQ multiplex PCR; TCRdb's copy has only in-frame clones and lacks some. The table has about 30,000 clones, about 81% seen once; the top ten hold around 5.6%. Note on this clone: Its antigen remains unknown.

The CDR3 covers 12 residues. V lost 2 bases and J lost 2, with 5 bases in between. CDR1 is SGDLS and CDR2 is YYNGEE in the germline V gene. V and J are TRBV9 and TRBJ2-7, with no clear D. Sequencing was done on a sample of ileal tissue. The receptor was derived from an adult with Crohn's disease. CDR3 region: CASSVVPYEQYF. The CDR3 DNA reads as TGTGCCAGCAGCGTCGTCCCCTACGAGCAGTACTTC.